Below, 25 T cell receptor beta chains from the same sample are listed, as sequenced in a study of T cells in Graves' hyperthyroidism and ophthalmopathy. The source material, RNA transcripts, was used to amplify TCR beta CDR3 regions. The TCR CDR3 was amplified in a first-round RT-PCR using the HTBI primer set. Via MiXCR, TCRdb re-called the multiplex PCR reads, giving one row per CDR3 protein. The table has 250,000 or so distinct CDR3 sequences, about 14% seen once. The sample consisted of blood. These receptors came from a woman aged 40 to 55 with Graves' hyperthyroidism that later progressed to Graves' ophthalmopathy.

This chain connects TRBV6-1 to TRBJ2-2; 15 nucleotides agree with TRBD2. V was pared by 4 bases and J by 10 bases, with 10 bases of the junction left unmatched. Germline V CDR1 and CDR2: MNHNS, SASEGT. This CDR3 comprises 17 residues. The CDR3 protein is CASSVIRGLAGGAELFF. The DNA for the CDR3 is TGTGCCAGCAGTGTCATCCGGGGACTAGCGGGAGGTGCGGAGCTGTTTTTT.

The CDR3 bases are TGTGCCAGCACTTCCTCTTCGACGAAACGCTACGAGCAGTACTTC. Its translation is CASTSSSTKRYEQYF. The chain carries TRBV12-3 or TRBV12-4 and TRBJ2-7; D is undetermined. V was shortened by 7 bases and J by 3 bases, with 19 bases between the two germline ends. This CDR3 comprises 15 residues.

This clonotype showed up many times. The chain links TRBV27 to TRBJ1-6; TRBD1 is a possible D gene (6 bases). This CDR3 spans 18 amino acids. Trimming took off 2 bases at V and 0 bases at J, with 14 bases between the two ends. The germline V gene encodes CDR1 MNHEY and CDR2 SMNVEV (reference sequence). CDR3 coding DNA: TGTGCCAGCAGTTTAAAAAGGGGGTGGAGCTCCTATAATTCACCCCTCCACTTT. Amino acid sequence: CASSLKRGWSSYNSPLHF.

This clonotype turned up a few times. The chain combines TRBV5-1 with TRBJ2-4; TRBD1 matches at 10 bases. Germline V gene lookup returns CDR1 SGHRS and CDR2 YFSETQ. Trimming cost V 0 bases and J 7 bases; bases outside gene matches: 7. The CDR3 runs to 16 residues. The CDR3 loop reads CASSLGGTGEWNIQYF. CDR3 nucleotide sequence: TGCGCCAGCAGCTTGGGTGGGACAGGGGAATGGAACATTCAGTACTTC.

This clonotype was seen a few times. The chain combines TRBV20-1 with TRBJ2-7; D may be TRBD2 (5 bases). V lost 5 bases, J lost 3 bases, and 8 bases lay in between. This CDR3 comprises 11 residues. Looked up from germline, CDR1 is DFQATT and CDR2 is SNEGSKA (reference sequence). CDR3 amino acids: CSAADYYEQYF. Here the CDR3 DNA reads TGCAGTGCTGCCGACTACTACGAGCAGTACTTC.

The chain couples TRBV28 to TRBJ1-1; 7 positions agree with TRBD1. The length of the CDR3 is 13 residues. The V and J ends lost 9 bases and 5 bases, in that order; junction bases with no gene match: 9. From germline, CDR1 is MDHEN and CDR2 SYDVKM. CDR3 DNA sequence: TGTGCCAGTATAACACAGGGGAAGACTGAAGCTTTCTTT. Residues: CASITQGKTEAFF.

This clonotype was observed a handful of times. This rearrangement joins TRBV3-1 to TRBJ2-7, with a tentative D call TRBD2 (6 bases). Trimming took off 2 bases at V and 6 bases at J, with 20 bases between the two ends. The CDR3 runs to 16 residues. Germline CDR1 is LGHDT and CDR2 is YNNKEL (reference sequence). CDR3 protein: CASSQWASEGVSEQYF. In DNA form, the CDR3 reads TGTGCCAGCAGCCAATGGGCCTCGGAGGGAGTTTCCGAGCAGTACTTC.

This clonotype was observed many times. This chain connects TRBV5-8 to TRBJ2-2; a weak D match, TRBD2 (6 bases). Trimming shortened V by 4 bases and J by 2 bases, and 12 bases separated the two germline ends. The CDR3 extends over 15 amino acids. Per the germline V gene, CDR1 is SGHTS and CDR2 is YDEGEE. CDR3 residues: CASSHPGLNTGELFF. The DNA of the CDR3 is TGTGCCAGCAGCCACCCGGGACTTAACACCGGGGAGCTGTTTTTT.

The V and J genes are TRBV20-1 and TRBJ2-3; 9 bases fit TRBD2. Germline CDR1 and CDR2: DFQATT and SNEGSKA (reference sequence). Trimming took 3 bases from V and 2 from J; bases not matched to a gene: 6. This CDR3 is 15 amino acids long. As DNA, the CDR3 is TGCAGTGCTAGTCCTCTAGCGGGGCTCACAGATACGCAGTATTTT. Protein product: CSASPLAGLTDTQYF.

V and J are TRBV7-3 and TRBJ1-5; D is ambiguous. V gave up 4 bases and J gave up 5 bases, with 12 bases separating them. Germline lookup yields CDR1 SGHTA and CDR2 FQGTGA. CDR3 length equals 14 residues. The CDR3 sequence: CASSSTEVHQPQHF. The CDR3 nucleotides read TGTGCCAGCAGCTCAACAGAGGTCCATCAGCCCCAGCATTTT. Variable domain in full (rest from reference TRBV7-3 and TRBJ1-5): GAGVSQTPSNKVTEKGKYVELRCDPISGHTALYWYRQSLGQGPEFLIYFQGTGAADDSGLPNDRFFAVRPEGSVSTLKIQRTERGDSAVYLCASSSTEVHQPQHFGDGTRLSIL.

Comment on this clonotype: This clone may be a read error of a much larger clone one base away. This chain uses TRBV19 with TRBJ2-1; no reliable D call. TRBJ2-7 explains the end of the DNA better; the J call may be wrong. Germline lookup yields CDR1 LNHDA and CDR2 SQIVND (reference sequence). The CDR3 spans 16 residues. This CDR3 reads CASSISMYLEFNEQYF. The CDR3 DNA follows: TGTGCCAGTAGTATCTCGATGTACCTAGAGTTCAATGAGCAGTACTTC.

Comment on this clonotype: This could be a read error, since a much larger clone is one nucleotide away. This chain joins TRBV7-9 and TRBJ2-3, with 7 bases fitting TRBD1. The V gene end was trimmed by 5 bases and the J gene end by 2 bases; junction bases not matched to a gene: 7. This CDR3 is built from 15 residues. Germline V CDR1 and CDR2: SEHNR, FQNEAQ (reference sequence). Here the CDR3 reads CASSLRTGVTDTQYF. Written as DNA, the CDR3 is TGTGCCAGCAGCCTACGGACAGGTGTCACAGATACGCAGTATTTT. The whole variable domain, filled in from reference TRBV7-9 and TRBJ2-3, reads DTGVSQNPRHKITKRGQNVTFRCDPISEHNRLYWYRQTLGQGPEFLTYFQNEAQLEKSRLLSDRFSAERPKGSFSTLEIQRTEQGDSAMYLCASSLRTGVTDTQYFGPGTRLTVL.

This clonotype has at least ten counts. CDR3 in amino acids: CASSGLEVHEQFF. Written as DNA, the CDR3 is TGTGCCAGCTCAGGACTAGAAGTCCATGAGCAGTTCTTC. This rearrangement joins TRBV18 to TRBJ2-1, with 7 bases fitting TRBD2. The V gene's germline CDR1 is KGHSH and CDR2 LQKENI. This CDR3 is 13 amino acids long. Trimming cost V 5 bases and J 8 bases; bases outside gene matches: 6.

This clonotype was found many times. The chain couples TRBV6-5 to TRBJ2-7, with TRBD1 matching 10 bases. From germline, CDR1 is MNHEY and CDR2 SVGAGI. This CDR3 is 14 amino acids long. The V and J ends lost 2 bases and 7 bases, in that order; junction bases with no gene match: 5. CDR3 region: CASSYEDRGGEQYF. CDR3 nucleotide sequence: TGTGCCAGCAGTTACGAGGACAGGGGGGGGGAGCAGTACTTC.

This clonotype was picked up many times. The rearrangement links TRBV9 to TRBJ1-2, with D unclear. The V and J ends lost 1 base and 2 bases respectively, with 12 bases between them. The V gene's germline CDR1 is SGDLS and CDR2 YYNGEE. This CDR3 region has 15 residues. CDR3 residues: CASSVLPGGNYGYTF. For the CDR3, the DNA is TGTGCCAGCAGCGTACTACCAGGAGGGAACTATGGCTACACCTTC.

The chain employs TRBV5-8 and TRBJ2-5, with 7 bases identical to TRBD1. From germline, CDR1 is SGHTS and CDR2 YDEGEE. The CDR3 consists of 14 residues. Unmatched junction bases numbered 8, after V lost 4 bases and J lost 5 bases. The CDR3 sequence is CASSPEGAVETQYF. CDR3 DNA: TGTGCCAGCAGCCCCGAGGGGGCGGTGGAGACCCAGTACTTC.

This clonotype was observed at least ten times. The chain uses TRBV20-1 and TRBJ1-1, with D maybe TRBD1 (5 bases). V lost 4 bases, J lost 2 bases, and 14 bases lay in between. The V gene's germline CDR1 is DFQATT and CDR2 SNEGSKA (reference sequence). The CDR3 consists of 14 residues. CDR3 nucleotide sequence: TGCAGTGCTATCCCAACTCAGGGAAACACTGAAGCTTTCTTT. It is translated as CSAIPTQGNTEAFF.

The sample holds a few counts of this clonotype. V is TRBV5-8 and J is TRBJ2-4, with D perhaps matching TRBD1 (6 bases). Germline V lookup: CDR1 SGHTS, CDR2 YDEGEE. Trimming removed 4 bases at V and 6 bases at J, with 20 bases between. The CDR3 is 16 amino acids. In nucleotides, the CDR3 is TGTGCCAGCAGCCGTGGGCAGGGGCGGTTTTCAAACATTCAGTACTTC. This encodes CASSRGQGRFSNIQYF.

This clonotype showed up just a few times. CDR3 sequence: CASSLQMTSGGTDTQYF. Written as DNA, the CDR3 is TGTGCCAGCAGCCTTCAAATGACTAGCGGGGGGACAGATACGCAGTATTTT. The V call is TRBV7-2, the J call TRBJ2-3; 13 nucleotides match TRBD2. Germline V gene sequence: CDR1 SGHTA, CDR2 FQGNSA. V lost 5 bases, J lost 3 bases, and 8 bases stayed unmatched. The length of the CDR3 is 17 residues.

This clonotype was counted ten times or more. The chain joins TRBV29-1 to TRBJ1-1; the match to TRBD1 covers 11 bases. The trim removed 6 bases at V and 3 bases at J, leaving 9 bases unmatched. Germline V gene lookup returns CDR1 SQVTM and CDR2 ANQGSEA. The CDR3 is 15 amino acids. CDR3 sequence: CSVDRTGGVDTEAFF. The CDR3 nucleotides read TGCAGCGTGGATCGGACAGGGGGCGTGGACACTGAAGCTTTCTTT.

This clonotype was seen many times. The rearrangement links TRBV20-1 to TRBJ2-7, with 11 bases fitting TRBD2. CDR1 is DFQATT, CDR2 SNEGSKA, per germline (reference sequence). J lost 4 bases, V lost 5 bases, and 7 bases had no gene match. This CDR3 region has 14 residues. The CDR3: CSAEEGLAVYEQYF. CDR3 DNA sequence: TGCAGTGCTGAAGAGGGACTAGCGGTATACGAGCAGTACTTC.

This clonotype was picked up many times. The chain has TRBV28 and TRBJ2-1; 7 nucleotides match TRBD2. In germline, CDR1 is MDHEN, CDR2 SYDVKM. This CDR3 region has 16 residues. The V and J ends lost 8 bases and 0 bases, in that order; junction bases with no gene match: 10. CDR3 bases: TGTGCCAGCCACTATTGGGGAGGGAGCTCCTACAATGAGCAGTTCTTC. This gives the protein CASHYWGGSSYNEQFF.

This clonotype was counted ten times or more. The rearrangement uses TRBV30 and TRBJ2-1; 9 nucleotides line up with TRBD2. Germline V lookup: CDR1 GTSNPN, CDR2 SVGIG (reference sequence). The CDR3 length is 16 residues. V was clipped by 0 bases and J by 9 bases; unmatched bases: 12. The CDR3 is CAWSVGRVWREGEQFF. The CDR3 DNA is TGTGCCTGGAGTGTCGGCAGGGTTTGGCGGGAGGGTGAGCAGTTCTTC.

V gene TRBV30 combines with J gene TRBJ1-1, with D unclear. Per germline, CDR1 GTSNPN and CDR2 SVGIG (reference sequence). Trimming took 2 bases from V and 1 from J, leaving 8 bases between them. The CDR3 is 13 residues long. The CDR3 DNA sequence: TGTGCCTGGAGTCCTACACAGAACACTGAAGCTTTCTTT. Its protein product is CAWSPTQNTEAFF.

This clonotype has only a few counts. The chain couples TRBV5-6 to TRBJ2-5, with D possibly TRBD1 on 5 matching bases. Trimming took 2 bases from V and 3 from J, leaving 8 bases between them. The CDR3 loop spans 13 amino acids. Per germline, CDR1 SGHDT and CDR2 YYEEEE. CDR3 bases: TGTGCCAGCAGCTTACTGACAGAAGAGACCCAGTACTTC. Its protein is CASSLLTEETQYF.